These 5 T cell receptor beta chains came from one sample sequenced in a study of T-cell memory formation after mild COVID-19. Each CDR3 protein is one row after TCRdb ran MiXCR on the 5' RACE reads. The data hold 550,000 to 650,000 distinct CDR3 sequences, with around 15% observed a single time. Sequencing was carried out using PBMCs or a T cell subset sorted from them (not recorded which). These receptors originate from an adult woman who had mild COVID-19 (a few samples of this study predate the infection). Cell type and time point are not known.

This clonotype has a handful of counts. The chain has TRBV5-4 and TRBJ2-7, with TRBD1 identical over 8 bases. CDR1 and CDR2 from the germline V gene are SGHNT and YYREEE (reference sequence). Germline trimming cut 0 bases from V and 3 bases from J; bases unmatched to any gene: 5. This CDR3 has 15 amino acids. This CDR3 is CASSLAGGIIYEQYF. The CDR3 DNA reads as TGTGCCAGCAGCTTGGCAGGGGGCATCATCTACGAGCAGTACTTC.

The chain joins TRBV7-9 to TRBJ2-1; TRBD2 matches at 14 bases. The CDR3 contains 16 residues. Germline V gene data show CDR1 as SEHNR and CDR2 as FQNEAQ (reference sequence). The junction had 3 bases not matched to a gene; V was cut back by 1 base and J by 7 bases. The CDR3 sequence: CASSLGTSGRLNEQFF. The CDR3 bases are TGTGCCAGCAGCTTAGGGACTAGCGGGAGGCTTAATGAGCAGTTCTTC.

There are a few counts of this clonotype. V gene TRBV5-1 combines with J gene TRBJ2-3, with D perhaps matching TRBD1 (7 bases). Germline CDR1 SGHRS, CDR2 YFSETQ. The CDR3 covers 15 residues. V shed 4 bases and J shed 6 bases, with 18 bases lying between them. In DNA, the CDR3 is TGCGCCAGCAGCCCCGGCGGAGGGGGCTTCGATACGCAGTATTTT. Translating it yields CASSPGGGGFDTQYF. The entire variable domain, with the rest obtained from reference TRBV5-1 and TRBJ2-3, is as follows: KAGVTQTPRYLIKTRGQQVTLSCSPISGHRSVSWYQQTPGQGLQFLFEYFSETQRNKGNFPGRFSGRQFSNSRSEMNVSTLELGDSALYLCASSPGGGGFDTQYFGPGTRLTVL.

This clonotype was observed a few times. The J gene is TRBJ2-1, the V gene TRBV20-1, with 7 bases lining up with TRBD2. There are 14 residues in the CDR3. V dropped 8 bases and J dropped 6; count of bases not matched to a gene: 13. From germline, CDR1 is DFQATT and CDR2 SNEGSKA (reference sequence). The CDR3 nucleotides read TGCAGTCCGTGGCGGGCTAGCGGAATCAATGAGCAGTTCTTC. Its translation is CSPWRASGINEQFF.

V gene TRBV4-3 combines with J gene TRBJ2-3; TRBD2 agrees at 13 bases. Germline CDR1 LGHNA, CDR2 YSLEER. Trimming at V came to 0 bases and at J to 5 bases, leaving 11 bases not matched to a gene. The CDR3 runs 19 residues. CDR3 sequence reads: CASSQESVGLAGFLDTQYF. The CDR3 DNA is TGCGCCAGCAGCCAAGAAAGCGTGGGACTAGCGGGATTTTTAGATACGCAGTATTTT.